These T cell receptor beta chains were read from a single sample in a study of Ad26.COV2.S vaccination and SARS-CoV-2 variants. The protocol was immunoSEQ multiplex PCR, while the TCRdb copy is restricted to in-frame clones and leaves out a portion. The sample holds more than 350,000 clones, roughly 90% seen once. The source was peripheral blood, collected in a trial of Ad26.COV2.S vaccine versus placebo. Receptors were obtained from a person between 18 and 59 years old who received the Ad26.COV2.S COVID-19 vaccine or a placebo. Both conserved end residues are trimmed from each CDR3. Size tells how often a clone was seen (once, few, many) or the class of an expanded clone, and some rows leave it out.

clone_size	j_call	v_call	cdr3_aa
-	TRBJ2-1	TRBV20-1	SASIPINEQF
-	TRBJ1-2	TRBV7-2	ASSLGPDRDYGYT
-	TRBJ2-4	TRBV6-5	ASSYTRQPNIQY
-	TRBJ1-5	TRBV19	ASSIGRLRDNLYSNQPQH
once	TRBJ1-1	TRBV5-1	ASSGVTGNTEAF
-	TRBJ1-2	TRBV4-1	ASSQVKGDGYT
-	TRBJ2-1	TRBV5-5	ASSLEDRRNEQF
-	TRBJ1-2	TRBV6-5	ASRKTGGNYGYT
-	TRBJ1-1	TRBV27	ASSLGTVNTEAF
-	TRBJ2-1	TRBV11-3	ASSPQGNNEQF
-	TRBJ2-3	TRBV28	ASSATGRRDTQY
-	TRBJ2-3	TRBV5-3	ARSTQRTSGRLNTQY
-	TRBJ1-1	TRBV6-1	ASSERAGGRDTEAF
-	TRBJ2-5	TRBV20-1	SASTIGLAGAEETQY
-	TRBJ2-5	TRBV5-4	ASSLAGLETQY
-	TRBJ1-1	TRBV18	ASSPKKGTEAF
-	TRBJ2-5	TRBV5-4	ASSLQGRSQETQY
-	TRBJ2-3	TRBV19	ASGLQGVDTQY
once	TRBJ1-1	TRBV7-2	ASTPSGGGTEAF
-	TRBJ1-2	TRBV12-3/TRBV12-4	ASSLRVAGYT
-	TRBJ2-1	TRBV6-2/TRBV6-3	ASSYEGTSYNEQF
once	TRBJ2-5	TRBV6-5	ASSYSGGTQY
-	TRBJ2-7	TRBV7-2	ASSSEGLPSYEQY
-	TRBJ2-7	TRBV18	ASSPQRNFYEQY
-	TRBJ2-5	TRBV5-1	ASSSTQETQY
-	TRBJ2-3	TRBV21-1	ASSKADRVSGTDTQY
-	TRBJ1-1	TRBV27	ASSLSYPGGGMNTEAF
-	TRBJ2-5	TRBV20-1	SASPLKGGRETQY
-	TRBJ1-2	TRBV14	ASSQVRLGSDYGYT
-	TRBJ1-1	TRBV27	ASSLSWGAGTEAF
-	TRBJ2-3	TRBV5-4	ASSLDWRDTQY
-	TRBJ2-7	TRBV6-6	ASSIRLGTLGEQY
-	TRBJ1-2	TRBV7-8	ASSFRDASNYGYT
-	TRBJ2-7	TRBV7-2	ASSLAGGIYEQY
-	TRBJ2-7	TRBV29-1	SVAINDRLGQY
-	TRBJ2-5	TRBV29-1	SVEVAGGGETQY
-	TRBJ1-1	TRBV9	ASSHGNRDRNTEAF
-	TRBJ2-1	TRBV10-3	AISELAHEQF
-	TRBJ1-5	TRBV15	ATSRAARAQPQH
-	TRBJ2-1	TRBV5-5	ASNPLRDSLYNEQF
-	TRBJ1-5	TRBV28	ASSPGLSNQPQH
-	TRBJ2-5	TRBV7-9	ASSPRQGTQETQY
-	TRBJ1-5	TRBV6-1	ASSEAYSNQPQH
few	TRBJ2-5	TRBV5-4	ASSLDQETQY
-	TRBJ2-3	TRBV5-4	ASSPRGEGWGTQY
-	TRBJ2-3	TRBV7-2	ASSLGVGRGDTQY
-	TRBJ2-5	TRBV30	AWSVWAGRSQETQY
-	TRBJ2-1	TRBV2	ASSNSAGGPVNEQF
-	TRBJ2-1	TRBV11-2	ASSLRGPREEQF
-	TRBJ2-7	TRBV7-2	ASSLPGTGSTYEQY
-	TRBJ1-2	TRBV5-6	ASSLVSYGYT
-	TRBJ2-3	TRBV18	ASSGTGGQGSTDTQY
-	TRBJ1-2	TRBV5-4	ASSIDGTTIYGYT
-	TRBJ2-3	TRBV10-3	AISESKREGPDTQY